Below, 18 T cell receptor beta chains from the same sample are listed, as sequenced in a study of vaccination effects on CD4 cells after COVID-19. Viral peptide pools were used in the ViraFEST assay to expand antigen-specific CD4+ T cells, and sequencing came afterward. Investigators separated out CD4+ T cells once around 11 days of culture had passed. Sometime from March through December 2020, the person acquired a SARS-CoV-2 infection that PCR confirmed. Generated by immunoSEQ multiplex PCR, the TCRdb table keeps only in-frame clones and is missing some. Here the sample spans around 25,000 clones, roughly 72% being singletons. These TCRs are of unknown antigen specificity. The sequences come from CD4+ T cells from PBMCs cultured with SARS-CoV-2 spike peptides, collected before COVID-19 vaccination. Receptors originate from a human donor who had a prior SARS-CoV-2 infection.

The chain recombines TRBV28 with TRBJ1-2; possibly TRBD1 for D (6 bases). The V end lost 5 bases, the J end lost 5 bases, and 12 bases lay between the germline ends. The CDR3 is made up of 13 amino acids. In germline, CDR1 is MDHEN, CDR2 SYDVKM. The CDR3 protein is CASSPPTGYGYTF. CDR3 sequence (DNA): TGTGCCAGCAGTCCCCCTACAGGGTATGGCTACACCTTC.

The J gene is TRBJ1-1, the V gene TRBV2; D unclear. The CDR3 is 12 amino acids. CDR1 SNHLY and CDR2 FYNNEI come from the germline V gene. Trimming took off 4 bases at V and 4 bases at J, with 7 bases between the two ends. The CDR3 DNA follows: TGTGCCAGCAGTGGGGTGGGCACTGAAGCTTTCTTT. Translation gives CASSGVGTEAFF.

This clone turned up a few times. The rearrangement links TRBV28 to TRBJ1-1; 8 nucleotides align to TRBD1. V was pared by 5 bases and J by 5 bases, with 13 bases of the junction left unmatched. The CDR3 length is 16 residues. CDR1 and CDR2 from the germline V gene are MDHEN and SYDVKM. CDR3: CASSHGRQGLGTEAFF. The CDR3 bases are TGTGCCAGCAGTCACGGACGACAGGGGCTGGGGACTGAAGCTTTCTTT.

This chain connects TRBV9 to TRBJ2-6, with TRBD1 as a possible D gene (5 bases). The V and J ends lost 0 bases and 0 bases respectively, with 7 bases between them. This CDR3 has 16 residues. The germline gives CDR1 SGDLS, CDR2 YYNGEE. The CDR3 is CASSVEGASGANVLTF. The CDR3 bases are TGTGCCAGCAGCGTAGAAGGGGCCTCTGGGGCCAACGTCCTGACTTTC.

This clone was seen a few times. The gene calls are TRBV18 and TRBJ2-2; perhaps TRBD2 as D (5 bases). The V end was cut by 6 bases, the J end by 3 bases, with 17 bases between. The CDR3 contains 16 residues. Germline loops: CDR1 KGHSH, CDR2 LQKENI. The CDR3 nucleotides are TGTGCCAGCTCGACCCGAGGGAGTCGGGACACCGGGGAGCTGTTTTTT. Protein product: CASSTRGSRDTGELFF.

CDR3: CASSRRNTEAFF. The CDR3 DNA reads TGTGCCAGCAGCCGACGGAACACTGAAGCTTTCTTT. This chain uses TRBV11-3 with TRBJ1-1, with D unclear. Between the trimmed V and J ends, which lost 5 bases and 1 base, there was a span of 5 bases. The CDR3 extends over 12 amino acids. Per germline, CDR1 SGHNT and CDR2 YENEEA. Filled out from reference TRBV11-3 and TRBJ1-1, the complete variable domain reads EAGVVQSPRYKIIEKKQPVAFWCNPISGHNTLYWYLQNLGQGPELLIRYENEEAVDDSQLPKDRFSAERLKGVDSTLKIQPAELGDSAVYLCASSRRNTEAFFGQGTRLTVV.

The chain couples TRBV4-2 to TRBJ2-3; the match to TRBD2 covers 7 bases. J lost 3 bases, V lost 2 bases, and 5 bases had no gene match. Germline V CDR1 and CDR2: LGHNA, YNFKEQ. This CDR3 contains 15 residues. In DNA form, the CDR3 reads TGTGCCAGCAGCCAACCCCTAGCGGCGACAGATACGCAGTATTTT. Encoded protein: CASSQPLAATDTQYF.

The chain links TRBV4-1 to TRBJ2-2; D gene uncertain. The CDR3 is made up of 16 amino acids. Per the germline V gene, CDR1 is MGHRA and CDR2 is YSYEKL. V lost 1 base, J lost 0 bases, and 9 bases lay in between. In DNA, the CDR3 is TGCGCCAGCAGCCAAGTGGCGGCCGCGAACACCGGGGAGCTGTTTTTT. Translating it yields CASSQVAAANTGELFF.

The chain carries TRBV30 and TRBJ1-5; D call uncertain. Trimming shortened V by 6 bases and J by 0 bases, and 18 bases separated the two germline ends. CDR3 length: 16 amino acids. Looked up from germline, CDR1 is GTSNPN and CDR2 is SVGIG (reference sequence). This CDR3 is CACNLTLLSSNQPQHF. The DNA of the CDR3 is TGTGCCTGCAACCTGACCCTCCTTTCTAGCAATCAGCCCCAGCATTTT.

The CDR3 DNA follows: TGTGCCAGCAGCGTAGGTGGAACTCCTACCTACAATGAGCAGTTCTTC. It translates to CASSVGGTPTYNEQFF. V is TRBV9 and J is TRBJ2-1, with unresolved D. The germline CDR1 and CDR2 sequences are SGDLS and YYNGEE. V lost 0 bases and J lost 2, with 12 bases in between. The CDR3 consists of 16 residues.

The chain has TRBV27 and TRBJ1-1; 10 positions match TRBD1. Germline lookup yields CDR1 MNHEY and CDR2 SMNVEV (reference sequence). The CDR3 runs to 15 residues. V lost 5 bases to trimming and J lost 1 base; unmatched junction nucleotides: 4. DNA for the CDR3: TGTGCCAGCAGTCCCCGACAGGGGGCGAACACTGAAGCTTTCTTT. Its translation is CASSPRQGANTEAFF.

The rearrangement links TRBV18 to TRBJ1-4; no firm D call. CDR3 length: 14 residues. V shed 6 bases and J shed 4 bases, with 12 bases lying between them. CDR1 KGHSH and CDR2 LQKENI come from the germline V gene. CDR3 nucleotides: TGTGCCAGCTCTCCCCAACAAAGTAATGAAAAACTGTTTTTT. Protein: CASSPQQSNEKLFF.

The rearrangement joins TRBV10-3 to TRBJ2-7; 8 nucleotides line up with TRBD2. The CDR3 consists of 16 residues. Germline loops: CDR1 ENHRY, CDR2 SYGVKD. Trimming at V came to 2 bases and at J to 3 bases, leaving 9 bases not matched to a gene. The CDR3 bases are TGTGCCATCAGTGAGGCCCGCGGGGGGAGTAGCTACGAGCAGTACTTC. This gives the protein CAISEARGGSSYEQYF.

The chain recombines TRBV2 with TRBJ1-5; a possible D gene is TRBD1 (5 bases). The CDR3 sequence is 13 residues long. Germline CDR1 is SNHLY and CDR2 is FYNNEI. The V and J ends lost 10 bases and 4 bases respectively, with 14 bases between them. The CDR3 here is CATGPEGNQPQHF. The CDR3 DNA reads as TGTGCCACCGGGCCCGAGGGGAATCAGCCCCAGCATTTT.

The rearrangement joins TRBV11-3 to TRBJ2-2, with 10 nucleotides matching TRBD1. J gave up 7 bases and V 5 bases, and 10 bases lay outside the gene matches. The CDR3 sequence is 16 residues long. Germline lookup yields CDR1 SGHNT and CDR2 YENEEA. CDR3 amino acids: CASSPPDRGHNGELFF. CDR3 nucleotide sequence: TGTGCCAGCAGCCCCCCCGACAGGGGGCATAACGGGGAGCTGTTTTTT.

This clone came up once. J is TRBJ1-1 and V is TRBV3-1 (or the pseudogene TRBV3-2); 12 bases fit TRBD1. The CDR3 has 15 amino acids. V lost 2 bases, J lost 6 bases, and 4 bases stayed unmatched. Germline V gene lookup returns CDR1 LGHDT and CDR2 YNNKEL (reference sequence). The CDR3 DNA reads as TGTGCCAGCAGCCAATGGGACAGGGGGCTTTCTGAAGCTTTCTTT. Protein product: CASSQWDRGLSEAFF.

The chain is built from TRBV5-5 and TRBJ2-7; no reliable D call. This CDR3 spans 14 amino acids. Germline lookup yields CDR1 SGHKS and CDR2 YYEKEE (reference sequence). The V gene lost 0 bases and the J gene lost 5 bases, with 12 bases spanning the gap. CDR3 amino acids: CASSLEARSDEQYF. CDR3 sequence (DNA): TGTGCCAGCAGCTTGGAAGCCCGCTCGGACGAGCAGTACTTC.

CDR3 coding DNA: TGTGCCAGCAGCTTAGGTTTACTAACCAACAATGAGCAGTTCTTC. This encodes CASSLGLLTNNEQFF. V and J are TRBV7-9 and TRBJ2-1, with D unresolved. The CDR3 length is 15 residues. The germline V gene has CDR1 SEHNR and CDR2 FQNEAQ (reference sequence). V lost 1 base, J lost 5 bases, and 12 bases lay in between.